These 12 T cell receptor beta chains were sequenced from one sample in a study of CD8 T cells in ankylosing spondylitis. Findings of the study overall: Blood from ankylosing spondylitis patients appeared to carry a characteristic roughly 8-variant TCR beta motif.

TCRdb independently ran MiXCR on the 5' RACE reads; one entry per CDR3 protein. The data hold roughly 220,000 distinct CDR3 sequences, with around 18% observed a single time. These receptors' targets are unknown. Sequencing was carried out using blood, either unsorted or a sorted T cell fraction (not recorded which). These TCRs come from a male donor with ankylosing spondylitis.

This clonotype was observed a few times. The chain combines TRBV2 with TRBJ2-7; 10 bases are a match to TRBD1. CDR3 length: 14 residues. Germline CDR1 reads SNHLY; CDR2 reads FYNNEI. After removal of 8 bases from V and 3 bases from J, the junction contained 7 bases not matched to a gene. CDR3 DNA sequence: TGTGCCAGCCTTGCGGGGACAGGGGTCTACGAGCAGTACTTC. Its translation: CASLAGTGVYEQYF.

This clonotype was seen ten or more times. V is TRBV5-6 and J is TRBJ2-4; D tentatively reads TRBD1 or TRBD2 (7 bases each). Germline values: CDR1 SGHDT, CDR2 YYEEEE. V lost 2 bases and J lost 7, with 13 bases in between. CDR3 length: 14 residues. DNA of the CDR3: TGTGCCAGCAGCTTAAGACAGGGAGGGAACATTCAGTACTTC. Encoded protein: CASSLRQGGNIQYF. Full variable domain (outside the CDR3, taken from reference TRBV5-6 and TRBJ2-4): DAGVTQSPTHLIKTRGQQVTLRCSPKSGHDTVSWYQQALGQGPQFIFQYYEEEERQRGNFPDRFSGHQFPNYSSELNVNALLLGDSALYLCASSLRQGGNIQYFGAGTRLSVL.

The V gene is TRBV6-1, the J gene TRBJ2-1, with D tentatively TRBD2 (5 bases). Trimming took 6 bases from V and 0 from J, leaving 15 bases between them. The CDR3 is 16 amino acids. Germline CDR1 MNHNS, CDR2 SASEGT. The CDR3 loop reads CASSDPSSRSYNEQFF. As DNA, the CDR3 is TGTGCCAGCAGCGATCCTAGCTCCCGCTCCTACAATGAGCAGTTCTTC.

V and J are TRBV25-1 and TRBJ2-7; D perhaps matches TRBD1 (6 bases). V shed 8 bases and J shed 1 base, with 15 bases lying between them. CDR3 length equals 14 residues. The germline gives CDR1 MGHDK, CDR2 SYGVNS. This CDR3 reads CASAETGTSYEQYF. The CDR3 DNA sequence: TGTGCCAGCGCAGAGACAGGCACTTCCTACGAGCAGTACTTC.

This clonotype showed up just a few times. The chain joins TRBV4-1 to TRBJ2-1; 8 bases map to TRBD1. Per the germline V gene, CDR1 is MGHRA and CDR2 is YSYEKL. Losses at the gene ends were 4 bases for V and 7 bases for J; bases not matched to a gene: 9. This CDR3 comprises 15 residues. In DNA, the CDR3 is TGCGCCAGCAGCCCCTCACAGGGGGTAGGGAATGAGCAGTTCTTC. Translating it yields CASSPSQGVGNEQFF.

This clonotype was counted between two and nine times. The rearrangement links TRBV12-3 or TRBV12-4 to TRBJ1-3; maybe TRBD1 (5 bases). This CDR3 spans 14 amino acids. The V gene lost 8 bases and the J gene lost 1 base, with 12 bases spanning the gap. CDR3 nucleotide sequence: TGTGCCAGCTCCGACAGAATGTCTGGAAACACCATATATTTT. Translation: CASSDRMSGNTIYF.

The chain couples TRBV12-3 or TRBV12-4 to TRBJ2-3, with D perhaps matching TRBD2 (5 bases). CDR3 size: 15 residues. V gave up 5 bases and J gave up 3 bases, with 15 bases separating them. CDR3 bases: TGTGCCAGCAGTGATATCACTAGTTTAACAGATACGCAGTATTTT. It specifies CASSDITSLTDTQYF.

The chain recombines TRBV29-1 with TRBJ1-2, with D hard to call. From germline, CDR1 is SQVTM and CDR2 ANQGSEA. The CDR3 is made up of 15 amino acids. Trimming removed 3 bases at V and 0 bases at J, with 14 bases between. CDR3 protein: CSVEAPDVANYGYTF. The DNA for the CDR3 is TGCAGCGTTGAGGCTCCTGACGTAGCTAACTATGGCTACACCTTC.

This clonotype has at least ten counts. The gene calls are TRBV9 and TRBJ2-7, with D tentatively TRBD1 or TRBD2 (6 bases each). The CDR3 is made up of 13 amino acids. Germline CDR1 reads SGDLS; CDR2 reads YYNGEE. V lost 0 bases to trimming and J lost 6 bases, with 10 bases between them. For the CDR3, the DNA is TGTGCCAGCAGCGTAGTAGAGGGGGGCGAGCAGTACTTC. It encodes CASSVVEGGEQYF.

The gene calls are TRBV4-1 and TRBJ1-4; 11 bases map to TRBD1. V shed 0 bases and J 2 bases; nucleotides not matched to a gene: 5. The CDR3 is made up of 18 amino acids. CDR1 and CDR2 from the germline V gene are MGHRA and YSYEKL. This CDR3 reads CASSQEGQGAWTNEKLFF. The CDR3 nucleotides are TGCGCCAGCAGCCAAGAAGGACAGGGGGCATGGACTAATGAAAAACTGTTTTTT.

This clonotype was observed a few times. The chain combines TRBV11-1 with TRBJ2-3; D perhaps matches TRBD1 (6 bases). This CDR3 contains 18 residues. V gave up 2 bases and J gave up 0 bases, with 18 bases separating them. Germline values: CDR1 SGHAT, CDR2 FQDESV (reference sequence). DNA for the CDR3: TGTGCCAGCAGCTTAATCGGGTCAGGGGACGGGAGCACAGATACGCAGTATTTT. Translated, it gives CASSLIGSGDGSTDTQYF.

The V gene is TRBV6-2 or TRBV6-3, the J gene TRBJ2-5; 10 bases are a match to TRBD1. The length of the CDR3 is 16 residues. The J segment lost 1 base and the V segment lost 1 base, leaving 3 bases of the junction unmatched. The germline V gene encodes CDR1 MNHEY and CDR2 SVGEGT. CDR3 DNA: TGTGCCAGCAGTTACTTCGGGACAGGGGTCCAAGAGACCCAGTACTTC. This sequence encodes CASSYFGTGVQETQYF.